Each of the 31 T cell receptor beta chains below was sequenced from the same sample in a study of T cells in Graves' hyperthyroidism and ophthalmopathy. TCR beta CDR3 region amplification was performed from RNA transcripts. Primed by the HTBI set, a first-round RT-PCR was run on the TCR CDR3. TCRdb called the multiplex PCR reads again in MiXCR, with one record for every CDR3 protein. The sample shows some 400,000 distinct CDR3 sequences, approximately 13% of them seen only once. The material sequenced was blood. The source of these receptors is a man younger than 45 with Graves' hyperthyroidism that later progressed to Graves' ophthalmopathy.

This clonotype was detected many times. The V and J genes are TRBV28 and TRBJ2-7, with a weak D call TRBD1 (5 bases). Germline V gene sequence: CDR1 MDHEN, CDR2 SYDVKM. The CDR3 sequence is 13 residues long. V lost 7 bases and J lost 2, with 12 bases in between. DNA of the CDR3: TGTGCCAGCACTCCAAGACAGCCCTACGAGCAGTACTTC. As protein: CASTPRQPYEQYF. Using reference TRBV28 and TRBJ2-7 for the parts outside the CDR3, the full variable domain is DVKVTQSSRYLVKRTGEKVFLECVQDMDHENMFWYRQDPGLGLRLIYFSYDVKMKEKGDIPEGYSVSREKKERFSLILESASTNQTSMYLCASTPRQPYEQYFGPGTRLTVT.

This clonotype was counted many times. V and J are TRBV11-2 and TRBJ2-7; TRBD2 might be the D (5 bases). This CDR3 spans 11 amino acids. Between the trimmed V and J ends, which lost 1 base and 10 bases, there was a span of 8 bases. Germline CDR1 SGHAT, CDR2 FQNNGV. CDR3 DNA: TGTGCCAGCAGCTTAGTCCGGGATCAGTACTTC. Translation gives CASSLVRDQYF.

The chain is built from TRBV12-3 or TRBV12-4 and TRBJ2-1; D may be TRBD1 or TRBD2 (6 bases each). The CDR3 covers 15 residues. V was shortened by 3 bases and J by 4 bases, with 13 bases between the two germline ends. The DNA of the CDR3 is TGTGCCAGCAGTTTCCCCGGGGGCGGATACAATGAGCAGTTCTTC. Translated, it gives CASSFPGGGYNEQFF.

This clonotype was seen many times. The rearrangement uses TRBV18 and TRBJ1-1; D is unclear. The CDR3 is 14 residues long. Looked up from germline, CDR1 is KGHSH and CDR2 is LQKENI. Trimming cost V 3 bases and J 1 base, with 9 bases left between them. In nucleotides, the CDR3 is TGTGCCAGCTCACCGACGACGGGGAACACTGAAGCTTTCTTT. It yields the protein CASSPTTGNTEAFF.

This clonotype came up once. Given a much more abundant clone one base away, this may be a read error. This sequence joins TRBV6-5 and TRBJ1-2; 7 nucleotides align to TRBD1. CDR3 length: 17 residues. Looked up from germline, CDR1 is MNHEY and CDR2 is SVGAGI. CDR3 sequence: CANSYSVEGGENYGYTF. In nucleotides, the CDR3 is TGTGCCAACAGTTACTCGGTTGAAGGGGGCGAGAACTATGGCTACACCTTC.

Remarks on this clonotype: A much larger clone lies a single base off, so this may be a read error. The genes are TRBV5-6 and TRBJ2-7, with D unresolved. This CDR3 is 13 amino acids long. Germline V lookup: CDR1 SGHDT, CDR2 YYEEEE. CDR3 sequence reads: CANSLNPSHEQYF. The CDR3 region has the DNA TGTGCCAACAGCTTGAATCCCAGCCACGAGCAGTACTTC.

The genes are TRBV5-5 and TRBJ1-4; TRBD1 aligns across 12 bases. Germline V CDR1 and CDR2: SGHKS, YYEKEE (reference sequence). The J segment lost 8 bases and the V segment lost 4 bases, leaving 3 bases of the junction unmatched. The CDR3 is 14 amino acids. This CDR3 is CASSLGTGGEKLFF. The CDR3 region has the DNA TGTGCCAGCAGCCTTGGGACAGGGGGCGAAAAACTGTTTTTT.

The chain uses TRBV20-1 and TRBJ1-4; the D gene is possibly TRBD1 (5 bases). CDR3 length equals 10 residues. Trimming cost V 8 bases and J 6 bases, with 7 bases left between them. The germline gives CDR1 DFQATT, CDR2 SNEGSKA (reference sequence). The CDR3 loop is CSRGDEKLFF. The DNA for the CDR3 is TGCAGTAGGGGCGATGAAAAACTGTTTTTT.

This clonotype was counted at least ten times. This rearrangement joins TRBV6-5 to TRBJ2-7, with D possibly matching TRBD2 (5 bases). V gave up 0 bases and J gave up 5 bases, with 11 bases separating them. The CDR3 is made up of 14 amino acids. Germline values: CDR1 MNHEY, CDR2 SVGAGI. The DNA of the CDR3 is TGTGCCAGCAGTTACTCACCGGGAATGAACGAGCAGTACTTC. Translated: CASSYSPGMNEQYF.

This clonotype occurred many times. V and J are TRBV5-5 and TRBJ2-3, with TRBD2 matching over 12 bases. The CDR3 has 16 residues. The V gene end was trimmed by 3 bases and the J gene end by 6 bases; junction bases not matched to a gene: 8. CDR1 and CDR2 (germline): SGHKS, YYEKEE (reference sequence). The CDR3 protein is CASSWTLAGGRDTQYF. CDR3 nucleotides: TGTGCCAGCAGCTGGACCCTAGCGGGGGGGCGCGATACGCAGTATTTT.

The chain has TRBV9 and TRBJ2-1, with 7 bases aligning to TRBD2. Germline V gene lookup returns CDR1 SGDLS and CDR2 YYNGEE. Trimming removed 3 bases from V and 5 bases from J; junction bases left unmatched: 8. The CDR3 runs 15 residues. The DNA for the CDR3 is TGTGCCAGCAGCGGACCAAAGCGGGGTAACAATGAGCAGTTCTTC. Its translation: CASSGPKRGNNEQFF.

This clonotype occurred a few times. The chain employs TRBV4-1 and TRBJ2-5, with 8 nucleotides matching TRBD1. The length of the CDR3 is 18 residues. In germline, CDR1 is MGHRA, CDR2 YSYEKL. Unmatched junction bases numbered 12, after V lost 2 bases and J lost 1 base. In DNA form, the CDR3 reads TGCGCCAGCAGCCAACTTCCCATCCCCGGACAGGGCCAAGAGACCCAGTACTTC. Amino acids: CASSQLPIPGQGQETQYF.

This clonotype was counted many times. The chain combines TRBV7-9 with TRBJ2-7; D is perhaps TRBD1 (5 bases). CDR1 is SEHNR, CDR2 FQNEAQ, per germline (reference sequence). This CDR3 has 15 residues. Trimming left V 5 bases short and J 2 bases short, with 16 bases between. The CDR3 sequence: CASSGRQNHPYEQYF. CDR3 sequence (DNA): TGTGCCAGCAGCGGCCGACAGAATCATCCCTACGAGCAGTACTTC.

This clonotype came up many times. The chain combines TRBV12-3 or TRBV12-4 with TRBJ2-3; 11 bases fit TRBD2. The CDR3 spans 13 residues. J lost 6 bases, V lost 4 bases, and 0 bases had no gene match. The CDR3: CASSWTSGDTQYF. The CDR3 DNA sequence: TGTGCCAGCAGTTGGACTAGCGGGGATACGCAGTATTTT.

This clonotype was observed a few times. The rearrangement links TRBV9 to TRBJ1-4; 8 bases match TRBD1. The CDR3 covers 16 residues. From germline, CDR1 is SGDLS and CDR2 YYNGEE. The V gene end was trimmed by 1 base and the J gene end by 6 bases; junction bases not matched to a gene: 8. CDR3 nucleotides: TGTGCCAGCAGCGTAACAAACAGGGGGAACGATGAAAAACTGTTTTTT. Translating gives CASSVTNRGNDEKLFF.

V and J are TRBV24-1 and TRBJ2-5; either TRBD1 or TRBD2 may supply D (5 bases each). The V end lost 4 bases, the J end lost 5 bases, and 19 bases lay between the germline ends. CDR1 is KGHDR, CDR2 SFDVKD, per germline. The CDR3 consists of 16 residues. The DNA of the CDR3 is TGTGCCACCAGTGAGATTGGTGGGGGAGCGAGGGAGACCCAGTACTTC. Translating it yields CATSEIGGGARETQYF.

This clonotype was seen ten or more times. V is TRBV3-1 and J is TRBJ2-5, with 7 bases lining up with TRBD2. J was trimmed by 4 bases and V by 0 bases; bases with no gene match: 5. Germline V gene data show CDR1 as LGHDT and CDR2 as YNNKEL (reference sequence). This CDR3 spans 15 amino acids. The CDR3 bases are TGTGCCAGCAGCCAAGATGGGGAGGGCCTAGAGACCCAGTACTTC. It specifies CASSQDGEGLETQYF.

This clonotype was recorded at least ten times. The V gene is TRBV6-2 or TRBV6-3, the J gene TRBJ2-7; D not resolved. This CDR3 spans 15 amino acids. V was clipped by 7 bases and J by 0 bases, with 16 bases between them. Germline CDR1 and CDR2: MNHEY and SVGEGT. CDR3 DNA sequence: TGTGCCAGCACCAAGGGTTCATACGGCTCCTACGAGCAGTACTTC. Translation: CASTKGSYGSYEQYF.

There are many counts of this clonotype. The chain links TRBV3-1 to TRBJ1-1, with D hard to call. This CDR3 is built from 14 residues. The V end lost 2 bases, the J end lost 1 base, and 8 bases lay between the germline ends. Germline CDR1 reads LGHDT; CDR2 reads YNNKEL (reference sequence). CDR3 sequence reads: CASSQFWQNTEAFF. The CDR3 DNA reads TGTGCCAGCAGCCAATTCTGGCAGAACACTGAAGCTTTCTTT. The complete variable domain, with remaining parts taken from reference TRBV3-1 and TRBJ1-1, reads DTAVSQTPKYLVTQMGNDKSIKCEQNLGHDTMYWYKQDSKKFLKIMFSYNNKELIINETVPNRFSPKSPDKAHLNLHINSLELGDSAVYFCASSQFWQNTEAFFGQGTRLTVV.

This clonotype was seen repeatedly, ten times or more. V and J are TRBV11-3 and TRBJ2-1, with TRBD1 identical over 7 bases. CDR3 length equals 15 residues. The germline gives CDR1 SGHNT, CDR2 YENEEA. V shed 0 bases and J 7 bases; nucleotides not matched to a gene: 6. The CDR3 here is CASSLDRGSENEQFF. The CDR3 DNA is TGTGCCAGCAGCTTAGACAGGGGGTCTGAAAATGAGCAGTTCTTC.

The chain has TRBV30 and TRBJ1-2; D not resolved. Per the germline V gene, CDR1 is GTSNPN and CDR2 is SVGIG (reference sequence). Trimming took 8 bases from V and 3 from J, leaving 13 bases between them. The length of the CDR3 is 12 residues. The CDR3: CAGGPRDYGYTF. CDR3 bases: TGTGCCGGCGGACCGAGGGACTATGGCTACACCTTC.

There are many counts of this clonotype. The genes are TRBV30 and TRBJ1-1; D possibly corresponds to TRBD1 (5 bases). CDR3 length equals 11 residues. Trimming removed 3 bases at V and 10 bases at J, with 12 bases between. Per the germline V gene, CDR1 is GTSNPN and CDR2 is SVGIG (reference sequence). CDR3 coding DNA: TGTGCCTGGAGCCAGTACGGGGCAGCTTTCTTT. This translates into CAWSQYGAAFF.

The sample holds many counts of this clonotype. The gene calls are TRBV12-3 or TRBV12-4 and TRBJ1-5; 10 nucleotides align to TRBD1. After removal of 6 bases from V and 5 bases from J, the junction contained 4 bases not matched to a gene. CDR3 length: 14 amino acids. The CDR3 nucleotides are TGTGCCAGCAGCCTTGGACAGGGGGATCAGCCCCAGCATTTT. Translation gives CASSLGQGDQPQHF.

V and J are TRBV30 and TRBJ2-3; D call uncertain. The V gene's germline CDR1 is GTSNPN and CDR2 SVGIG (reference sequence). V shed 7 bases and J shed 2 bases, with 4 bases lying between them. The CDR3 totals 10 residues. CDR3 in DNA: TGTGCCTCCTACACAGATACGCAGTATTTT. It yields the protein CASYTDTQYF.

This clonotype has ten or more counts. V and J are TRBV28 and TRBJ2-1; D remains ambiguous. V was clipped by 6 bases and J by 8 bases, with 14 bases between them. The CDR3 spans 13 residues. Germline loops: CDR1 MDHEN, CDR2 SYDVKM. The CDR3 loop is CASSLTRKHEQFF. The CDR3 DNA is TGTGCCAGCAGCCTCACCCGAAAACATGAGCAGTTCTTC.

With respect to this clonotype: At one boundary the junction diverges from the germline segment, which might be a read error. The chain carries TRBV5-1 and TRBJ2-2; 7 bases are shared with TRBD2. The germline gives CDR1 SGHRS, CDR2 YFSETQ. CDR3 length: 14 amino acids. Here the CDR3 reads CASHRGVDTRELFF. The CDR3 DNA sequence: TGCGCCAGCCATCGGGGGGTTGACACCCGGGAGCTGTTTTTT.

The V call is TRBV12-3 or TRBV12-4, the J call TRBJ2-7; D assignment may be TRBD1 or TRBD2 (5 bases each). Trimming cost V 6 bases and J 2 bases, with 8 bases left between them. CDR3 length equals 12 residues. CDR3 loop: CASRGPTYEQYF. The CDR3 DNA follows: TGTGCCAGCAGGGGACCGACCTACGAGCAGTACTTC.

This clonotype has a handful of counts. V and J are TRBV6-2 or TRBV6-3 and TRBJ2-1; 11 nucleotides match TRBD2. Looked up from germline, CDR1 is MNHEY and CDR2 is SVGEGT. V lost 0 bases, J lost 5 bases, and 6 bases stayed unmatched. The CDR3 has 17 amino acids. The CDR3 bases are TGTGCCAGCAGTTACTCGATTAGCGGGGGGGGTAACAATGAGCAGTTCTTC. This sequence encodes CASSYSISGGGNNEQFF.

Many counts were recorded for this clonotype. The chain employs TRBV10-3 and TRBJ1-2; 7 bases match TRBD1. Trimming took 0 bases from V and 0 from J; bases not matched to a gene: 4. Germline CDR1 reads ENHRY; CDR2 reads SYGVKD. This CDR3 contains 16 residues. CDR3 residues: CAISESSRGTNYGYTF. DNA for the CDR3: TGTGCCATCAGTGAGTCGTCCAGGGGGACTAACTATGGCTACACCTTC.

This clonotype showed up just a few times. The chain combines TRBV5-1 with TRBJ2-7; D is uncertain. Per germline, CDR1 SGHRS and CDR2 YFSETQ. Deletions cut 2 bases from V and 2 bases from J, with 8 bases between. The CDR3 runs 13 residues. The CDR3 bases are TGCGCCAGCAGCTTCAACAACCCCTACGAGCAGTACTTC. Translating gives CASSFNNPYEQYF. The full variable domain, with the rest looked up from reference TRBV5-1 and TRBJ2-7, is KAGVTQTPRYLIKTRGQQVTLSCSPISGHRSVSWYQQTPGQGLQFLFEYFSETQRNKGNFPGRFSGRQFSNSRSEMNVSTLELGDSALYLCASSFNNPYEQYFGPGTRLTVT.

This clonotype was detected ten times or more. V and J are TRBV27 and TRBJ1-1; D call uncertain. The ends were cut back, 1 base at V and 1 base at J, with 10 bases in the middle. The CDR3 has 15 amino acids. Germline-derived CDR1 and CDR2 are MNHEY and SMNVEV (reference sequence). The CDR3 DNA follows: TGTGCCAGCAGTTTATGGGGTGATCGGAACACTGAAGCTTTCTTT. Translation: CASSLWGDRNTEAFF.